The next 30 T cell receptor beta chains were all read from a single sample in a study of blood T cell repertoires in COVID-19. The assay was immunoSEQ multiplex PCR, and TCRdb's table has in-frame clones only and misses some. The sample has fewer than 300,000 clones, around 88% seen once; the top ten hold 1.2%. The specimen sequenced was PBMCs or T cells enriched from blood (not recorded which). The receptors were sampled from a woman aged 40-49 years with acute COVID-19.

CDR3 nucleotides: TGCGCCAGCAGCCAAGATCCAGGTGGCAATCAGCCCCAGCATTTT. This sequence encodes CASSQDPGGNQPQHF. The V call is TRBV4-1, the J call TRBJ1-5, with unresolved D. Germline CDR1 and CDR2: MGHRA and YSYEKL. The CDR3 runs to 15 residues. Trimming stripped 0 bases from V and 2 bases from J, with 8 bases between.

The V gene is TRBV5-6, the J gene TRBJ2-5; possibly TRBD2 for D (6 bases). Trimming removed 0 bases at V and 6 bases at J, with 18 bases between. This CDR3 has 16 residues. The germline V gene encodes CDR1 SGHDT and CDR2 YYEEEE. Here the CDR3 reads CASSLDLGLAIQTQYF. In DNA, the CDR3 is TGTGCCAGCAGCTTGGATCTGGGGCTAGCGATACAGACCCAGTACTTC.

This chain uses TRBV5-6 with TRBJ2-7; 9 nucleotides match TRBD1. In germline, CDR1 is SGHDT, CDR2 YYEEEE. V lost 5 bases, J lost 3 bases, and 9 bases stayed unmatched. This CDR3 spans 15 amino acids. The CDR3 nucleotides read TGTGCCAGCAGGTCCGGGACAGGGAATAGCTACGAGCAGTACTTC. This translates into CASRSGTGNSYEQYF.

The CDR3 coding sequence is TGTGCTAGTGGTCCTCAAACCCCATCCGTAGTCCCCGGGGAGCTGTTTTTT. Its protein product is CASGPQTPSVVPGELFF. The V call is TRBV12-5, the J call TRBJ2-2; D call uncertain. Germline V gene data show CDR1 as LGHNT and CDR2 as FRNRAP. Trimming took off 5 bases at V and 6 bases at J, with 22 bases between the two ends. The CDR3 extends over 17 amino acids.

The chain links TRBV7-8 to TRBJ2-5; D call uncertain. The CDR3 covers 15 residues. CDR1 and CDR2 (germline): SGHVS, FQNEAQ. V was cut by 4 bases and J by 1 base, with 13 bases left in between. This chain's CDR3 is CASSSSALGQETQYF. As DNA, the CDR3 is TGTGCCAGCAGCTCAAGTGCACTTGGCCAAGAGACCCAGTACTTC.

The rearrangement uses TRBV27 and TRBJ2-7, with 8 bases aligning to TRBD2. CDR1 and CDR2 (germline): MNHEY, SMNVEV (reference sequence). The CDR3 is 15 residues long. V shed 3 bases and J 6 bases; nucleotides not matched to a gene: 10. CDR3 sequence: CASSFSVSAGGEQYF. CDR3 DNA: TGTGCCAGCAGTTTTTCGGTCTCTGCGGGAGGCGAGCAGTACTTC.

J is TRBJ1-6 and V is TRBV19; TRBD1 matches at 7 bases. Per germline, CDR1 LNHDA and CDR2 SQIVND (reference sequence). J lost 0 bases, V lost 5 bases, and 7 bases had no gene match. The CDR3 totals 17 residues. CDR3 amino acids: CASSPEQGSSYNSPLHF. CDR3 DNA: TGTGCCAGTAGTCCAGAACAGGGGAGCTCCTATAATTCACCCCTCCACTTT.

This rearrangement joins TRBV6-1 to TRBJ2-7; 9 bases line up with TRBD1. CDR3 length: 16 amino acids. V trimming: 4 bases; J trimming: 7 bases; junction bases outside the gene matches: 14. Germline V CDR1 and CDR2: MNHNS, SASEGT. The CDR3 sequence is CASSATLGTGPGEQYF. DNA for the CDR3: TGTGCCAGCAGTGCCACGTTGGGGACAGGGCCGGGTGAGCAGTACTTC.

The genes are TRBV24-1 and TRBJ1-2; D is unresolved. This CDR3 is built from 15 residues. The V end was cut by 3 bases, the J end by 7 bases, with 17 bases between. Germline V CDR1 and CDR2: KGHDR, SFDVKD. CDR3 amino acids: CATSDQKKIYGGYTF. The CDR3, as DNA: TGTGCCACCAGTGATCAAAAAAAGATCTATGGTGGCTACACCTTC.

The CDR3 spells CASAPAFYRRSTRSGSNEKLFF. DNA for the CDR3: TGTGCCAGCGCCCCCGCCTTCTATCGGAGGTCCACCAGGTCGGGATCCAATGAAAAACTGTTTTTT. This chain connects TRBV28 to TRBJ1-4; no clear D. V was shortened by 8 bases and J by 5 bases, with 39 bases between the two germline ends. The CDR3 has 22 residues. Germline V gene lookup returns CDR1 MDHEN and CDR2 SYDVKM.

The chain is built from TRBV7-8 and TRBJ1-3; D unclear. Germline loops: CDR1 SGHVS, CDR2 FQNEAQ. Trimming removed 5 bases at V and 1 base at J, with 9 bases between. The CDR3 covers 14 residues. The CDR3 DNA reads TGTGCCAGCAGCCGGACTGAATCTGGAAACACCATATATTTT. It encodes CASSRTESGNTIYF.

The chain combines TRBV24-1 with TRBJ1-2; possible D gene TRBD1, 5 bases. The length of the CDR3 is 13 residues. V lost 1 base to trimming and J lost 8 bases, with 10 bases between them. The germline V gene encodes CDR1 KGHDR and CDR2 SFDVKD. DNA for the CDR3: TGTGCCACCAGTGATTTCGCAGGGTTGGGCTACACCTTC. It is translated as CATSDFAGLGYTF.

This sequence joins TRBV30 and TRBJ2-5; D is perhaps TRBD2 (6 bases). The CDR3 length is 15 residues. Between the trimmed V and J ends, which lost 3 bases and 4 bases, there was a span of 18 bases. Per the germline V gene, CDR1 is GTSNPN and CDR2 is SVGIG (reference sequence). The CDR3 coding sequence is TGTGCCTGGAGCGTGAACGGGGGAATGAGAGAGACCCAGTACTTC. This encodes CAWSVNGGMRETQYF.

The chain recombines TRBV28 with TRBJ2-7, with D maybe TRBD2 (5 bases). V shed 6 bases and J shed 2 bases, with 20 bases lying between them. Germline V gene lookup returns CDR1 MDHEN and CDR2 SYDVKM. The CDR3 sequence is 16 residues long. DNA of the CDR3: TGTGCCAGCAGCAAAGACCGGACTGGAGAAACCTACGAGCAGTACGTC. Protein: CASSKDRTGETYEQYV.

The chain employs TRBV6-2 or TRBV6-3 and TRBJ1-1; a weak D match, TRBD1 (5 bases). This CDR3 has 18 amino acids. Germline V gives CDR1 MNHEY, CDR2 SVGEGT. Deletions cut 0 bases from V and 0 bases from J, with 17 bases between. The CDR3 DNA reads TGTGCCAGCAGTTACTCTCCCGCTGGTCCAGGGCTGAACACTGAAGCTTTCTTT. This sequence encodes CASSYSPAGPGLNTEAFF.

The genes are TRBV6-2 or TRBV6-3 and TRBJ2-1, with D possibly being TRBD2 (5 bases). V was shortened by 3 bases and J by 5 bases, with 11 bases between the two germline ends. This CDR3 contains 14 residues. The germline V gene has CDR1 MNHEY and CDR2 SVGEGT. The CDR3 nucleotides are TGTGCCAGCAGTTATGAGGGTAGTAACAATGAGCAGTTCTTC. Amino acids: CASSYEGSNNEQFF.

The chain is built from TRBV11-2 and TRBJ1-2, with unresolved D. The CDR3 has 13 amino acids. CDR1 and CDR2 from the germline V gene are SGHAT and FQNNGV. The germline V and J ends were trimmed by 5 bases and 1 base, with 8 bases remaining between them. The DNA of the CDR3 is TGTGCCAGCAGCGTCGGAGTTAACTATGGCTACACCTTC. Protein: CASSVGVNYGYTF.

The rearrangement joins TRBV5-1 to TRBJ1-2, with D possibly TRBD1 on 6 matching bases. Trimming cost V 3 bases and J 2 bases, with 14 bases left between them. The CDR3 is 15 residues long. In germline, CDR1 is SGHRS, CDR2 YFSETQ. The CDR3 loop is CASSSVFQGNYGYTF. The CDR3 DNA sequence: TGCGCCAGCAGCTCTGTGTTCCAGGGGAACTATGGCTACACCTTC.

The chain couples TRBV5-1 to TRBJ2-1, with 11 bases fitting TRBD2. The CDR3 has 17 amino acids. After removal of 5 bases from V and 9 bases from J, the junction contained 16 bases not matched to a gene. Germline assignment: CDR1 SGHRS and CDR2 YFSETQ. The CDR3 DNA follows: TGCGCCAGCAGTCACTTAACTAGCGGGAGATTTCGCAGTGAGCAGTTCTTC. Protein sequence: CASSHLTSGRFRSEQFF.

Concerning this clone: Mismatch with germline at one junction end may stem from a read error. The CDR3 region is CASSSIAGDNTGELFF. CDR3 in DNA: TGTGCTAGCAGCTCAATAGCGGGGGACAACACCGGGGAGCTGTTTTTT. The chain couples TRBV7-7 to TRBJ2-2; 9 bases map to TRBD2. Looked up from germline, CDR1 is SSHAT and CDR2 is FNYEAQ (reference sequence). The CDR3 extends over 16 amino acids.

The chain combines TRBV10-2 with TRBJ2-1; 10 nucleotides align to TRBD2. Per germline, CDR1 WSHSY and CDR2 SAAADI. The CDR3 consists of 17 residues. J was trimmed by 8 bases and V by 6 bases; bases with no gene match: 16. The CDR3 loop reads CASRATGGAGGVYEQFF. The CDR3 DNA reads as TGCGCCAGCAGGGCGACTGGTGGAGCGGGAGGGGTCTATGAGCAGTTCTTC.

The V and J genes are TRBV7-8 and TRBJ2-7; 10 positions agree with TRBD2. The germline V gene encodes CDR1 SGHVS and CDR2 FQNEAQ. This CDR3 contains 14 residues. The J segment lost 4 bases and the V segment lost 2 bases, leaving 2 bases of the junction unmatched. The CDR3: CASSLLAGVYEQYF. DNA for the CDR3: TGTGCCAGCAGCTTACTAGCGGGAGTATACGAGCAGTACTTC.

The chain carries TRBV11-3 and TRBJ2-5, with D perhaps matching TRBD2 (5 bases). The CDR3 has 15 residues. Deletions cut 1 base from V and 1 base from J, with 10 bases between. Germline V gene lookup returns CDR1 SGHNT and CDR2 YENEEA. The CDR3 spells CASSLGSGFQETQYF. Written as DNA, the CDR3 is TGTGCCAGCAGCTTAGGGTCGGGATTCCAAGAGACCCAGTACTTC.

This chain joins TRBV15 and TRBJ2-1, with 7 bases aligning to TRBD2. CDR1 and CDR2 from the germline V gene are LNHNV and YYDKDF (reference sequence). CDR3 size: 16 residues. J was trimmed by 2 bases and V by 0 bases; bases with no gene match: 4. CDR3 nucleotide sequence: TGTGCCACCAGCAGAGATCCTAGCGGAACCTACAATGAGCAGTTCTTC. This gives the protein CATSRDPSGTYNEQFF.

V and J are TRBV7-2 and TRBJ1-1; D might be TRBD1 (5 bases). Trimming cost V 7 bases and J 2 bases, with 14 bases left between them. The CDR3 spans 14 residues. Per germline, CDR1 SGHTA and CDR2 FQGNSA. In DNA, the CDR3 is TGTGCCAGCACCCAAAGTAGGGGTAACACTGAAGCTTTCTTT. This translates into CASTQSRGNTEAFF.

The gene calls are TRBV5-1 and TRBJ2-5, with D perhaps matching TRBD1 (5 bases). The germline CDR1 and CDR2 sequences are SGHRS and YFSETQ. With 1 base removed from V and 4 bases from J, the gap between germline ends came to 20 bases. The CDR3 length is 17 residues. The CDR3 protein is CASSLSFGQGVGETQYF. The CDR3 DNA reads as TGCGCCAGCAGCTTGAGCTTCGGGCAGGGTGTCGGAGAGACCCAGTACTTC.

The rearrangement uses TRBV5-4 and TRBJ2-3, with D tentatively TRBD2 (5 bases). Germline CDR1 is SGHNT and CDR2 is YYREEE (reference sequence). V was pared by 2 bases and J by 6 bases, with 22 bases between. CDR3 length: 17 amino acids. Written as DNA, the CDR3 is TGTGCCAGCAGCTTAGATAGCGTCTTCTCTCTGAGGGATACGCAGTATTTT. Translated: CASSLDSVFSLRDTQYF.

The DNA for the CDR3 is TGCACCAGCAGCCAAGTCCACAGGGGGCTAAACTATGGCTACACCTTC. Translated: CTSSQVHRGLNYGYTF. The rearrangement uses TRBV1 and TRBJ1-2; whether TRBD1, the table's D call, matches the DNA was not checked. TRBV1 is flagged as a pseudogene. The CDR3 covers 16 residues.

The CDR3 spells CASSSGPRQPQHF. The CDR3, as DNA: TGTGCCAGCAGTTCTGGTCCTCGGCAGCCCCAGCATTTT. The V and J genes are TRBV12-3 or TRBV12-4 and TRBJ1-5; D not certain. Trimming took off 4 bases at V and 7 bases at J, with 11 bases between the two ends. The CDR3 runs 13 residues.

DNA for the CDR3: TGTGCCTGGGAAGGGGGCCCAAAGAACACTGAAGCTTTCTTT. Its translation: CAWEGGPKNTEAFF. V gene TRBV30 combines with J gene TRBJ1-1, with TRBD1 matching over 7 bases. CDR3 length: 14 residues. The V gene end was trimmed by 5 bases and the J gene end by 1 base; junction bases not matched to a gene: 7. Germline lookup yields CDR1 GTSNPN and CDR2 SVGIG (reference sequence).